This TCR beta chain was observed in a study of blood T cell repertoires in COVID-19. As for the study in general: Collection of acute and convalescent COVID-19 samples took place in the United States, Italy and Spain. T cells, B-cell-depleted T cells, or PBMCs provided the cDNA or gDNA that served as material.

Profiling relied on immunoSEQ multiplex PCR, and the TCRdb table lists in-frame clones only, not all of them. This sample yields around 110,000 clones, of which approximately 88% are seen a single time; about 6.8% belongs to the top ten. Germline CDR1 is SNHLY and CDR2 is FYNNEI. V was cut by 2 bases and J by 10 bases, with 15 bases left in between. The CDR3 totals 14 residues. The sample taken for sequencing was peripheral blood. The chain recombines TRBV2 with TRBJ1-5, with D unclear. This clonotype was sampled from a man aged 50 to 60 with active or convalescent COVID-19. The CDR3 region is CASSETGRVIPQHF. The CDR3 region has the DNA TGTGCCAGCAGTGAAACGGGGAGGGTAATACCCCAGCATTTT.